This T cell receptor (beta chain) was sequenced for a study of tumor-infiltrating lymphocytes in primary liver carcinoma. On the study more broadly: Donors underwent surgery for histopathologically diagnosed primary liver carcinoma. Study-level findings and limits: Bulk unsorted sampling precluded comparing CD4+ and CD8+ repertoires. A significantly higher top-250-clone fraction was recorded for tumors than for blood (p = 0.039). Relative to tumor region pairs, the tumor-adjacent and tumor-blood pairs showed overlap that was lower.

The sample holds many counts of this clonotype. Its antigen remains unidentified. Reverse transcription of roughly 0.45 ug total RNA with a constant-region primer produced TCR beta cDNA. Libraries for TCR beta were built through three nested multiplex PCR rounds, which together made up a slightly modified ARM-PCR procedure. It was with TRBV1-TRBV30 forward primers and a C-beta reverse primer that the first two PCR rounds were run, at about 10 cycles each. TCRdb recomputed calls from the multiplex PCR reads with MiXCR, one row per CDR3 protein. The table records some 190,000 distinct CDR3 sequences, 60% of them present only once. Unsorted whole blood served as the source of blood RNA, and germline DNA was extracted as well. V was pared by 5 bases and J by 4 bases, with 14 bases of the junction left unmatched. Germline V lookup: CDR1 SGHAT, CDR2 FQNNGV. The CDR3 runs 17 residues.

This sequence originates from a middle-aged man with primary liver carcinoma and hepatitis B virus infection. J is TRBJ2-1 and V is TRBV11-2, with 7 nucleotides matching TRBD2. Sequenced: peripheral blood. The CDR3 is CASSPFLASGVYNEQFF. The CDR3 DNA follows: TGTGCCAGCAGCCCTTTTTTGGCTAGCGGAGTTTACAATGAGCAGTTCTTC.